Listed below are T cell receptor beta chains from one sample, sequenced in a study of T cell responses to AZD1222 COVID-19 vaccine. Method: immunoSEQ multiplex PCR; TCRdb's copy keeps in-frame clones and lacks some. Of fewer than 90,000 clones in the sample, almost 90% are singletons; the top ten hold less than 9%. The source was peripheral blood, collected 28 days after the second AZD1222 dose. These receptors were collected from an adult who received the AZD1222 COVID-19 vaccine. The conserved cysteine and the conserved F or W are not part of the CDR3 here. D genes are given only for firm matches.

>TRBV30|-|TRBJ1-2
AWSVLGSRNYGYT
>TRBV27|-|TRBJ2-7
ASSYSGAYEQY
>TRBV4-2|TRBD2|TRBJ2-7
ASSQIAGPGYEQY
>TRBV15|TRBD1|TRBJ2-3
ATSKGTGESDTQY
>TRBV19|TRBD2|TRBJ2-1
ASTGTSGSSYNEQF
>TRBV18|-|TRBJ2-5
ASSPDDASVGETQY
>TRBV15|TRBD2|TRBJ2-1
ATSLTSARYGEQF
>TRBV18|-|TRBJ2-1
ASSLAGTYNEQF
>TRBV10-1|-|TRBJ1-2
ASSESRQGHGYT
>TRBV6-5|-|TRBJ2-5
ASSYGTRRAETQY
>TRBV10-2|-|TRBJ1-4
ASSGHSTNEKLF
>TRBV5-1|TRBD2|TRBJ2-1
ASRFQAGGGNEQF
>TRBV19|TRBD1|TRBJ1-1
ASRHSGQGTNTEAF
>TRBV28|-|TRBJ2-7
ASSLIRVRPYEQY
>TRBV7-2|TRBD1|TRBJ2-7
ASSSRQGSYEQY
>TRBV7-9|-|TRBJ2-5
ASSPGGSQTQY
>TRBV7-6|-|TRBJ2-7
ASSLEIDYEQY
>TRBV2|-|TRBJ2-1
ASSELAPTYNEQF
>TRBV7-8|TRBD1|TRBJ1-4
ASSLSTGGNEKLF
>TRBV18|TRBD2|TRBJ2-6
ASSPRTSGRSGANVLT
>TRBV6-5|TRBD2|TRBJ2-7
ASSNERGSSYEQY
>TRBV20-1|-|TRBJ1-5
SASEGGQPQH
>TRBV3-1/TRBV3-2|-|TRBJ2-7
ASSQGQGNYEQY
>TRBV19|TRBD2|TRBJ2-1
ASKNSGRAAGEQF
>TRBV5-1|-|TRBJ2-3
ASSLGRTDTQY
>TRBV4-3|TRBD2|TRBJ2-3
ASSQDPGLAGTDTQY
>TRBV6-4|TRBD2|TRBJ2-3
ASSDSTGGGDTQY
>TRBV24-1|TRBD1|TRBJ1-1
ATSDSSRDRVWGTEAF
>TRBV7-2|TRBD2|TRBJ2-5
ASSLRLAGGGETQY
>TRBV4-1|TRBD1|TRBJ1-1
ANSQTGGKTEAF
>TRBV4-3|-|TRBJ1-5
ASSQVRHSNQPQH
>TRBV24-1|TRBD1|TRBJ2-1
ATSDAGTGHYNEQF
>TRBV4-1|TRBD1|TRBJ2-7
ASSQDPGQGKGQY
>TRBV19|TRBD1|TRBJ1-5
ASSKQGTAGQPQH
>TRBV6-5|TRBD2|TRBJ2-1
ASNRDAGGGNEQF
>TRBV6-2/TRBV6-3|TRBD1|TRBJ1-1
ASSSKQGARGTEAF
>TRBV29-1|-|TRBJ1-2
SVGVRVGYGYT
>TRBV6-1|-|TRBJ2-7
ASSEAVEGYEQY
>TRBV6-6|-|TRBJ2-7
ASSTRDGPYEQY
>TRBV30|-|TRBJ2-3
AWSLGGTDTQY
>TRBV7-6|-|TRBJ2-1
ASSSPQYNEQF
>TRBV4-2|-|TRBJ2-6
ASSQETGSGANVLT
>TRBV20-1|-|TRBJ2-7
SARRTYEQY
>TRBV29-1|TRBD1|TRBJ1-2
SVAGGRGEGYT
>TRBV2|-|TRBJ1-2
ASSAREDYGYT
>TRBV28|TRBD1|TRBJ1-2
ASSFPLLGQGQGYT
>TRBV5-1|-|TRBJ1-1
ASSLEGRVNTEAF
>TRBV9|TRBD2|TRBJ2-7
ASSVLAGGPSSYEQY
>TRBV2|-|TRBJ2-2
ASSRVNTGELF
>TRBV6-5|-|TRBJ1-3
ASSYSIPDSGNTIY
>TRBV6-2/TRBV6-3|TRBD2|TRBJ2-7
ASSYWGGRAPSWGYEQY
>TRBV11-2|-|TRBJ2-1
ASSLDGGYYNEQF
>TRBV4-2|-|TRBJ1-1
ASSQDNRDPGTEAF
>TRBV30|-|TRBJ2-7
AWKGSGRYEQY
>TRBV3-1/TRBV3-2|-|TRBJ2-4
ASSHSDGAKNIQY
>TRBV3-1/TRBV3-2|TRBD2|TRBJ2-3
ASSQDPGTSGGSTDTQY
>TRBV14|TRBD2|TRBJ2-3
ASSQGLAGEKEDTQY
>TRBV28|TRBD2|TRBJ2-3
ASSPALAGGGDTQY
>TRBV18|TRBD1|TRBJ1-5
ASSPTGGRQPQH